These T cell receptor beta chains were read from a single sample in a study of response to subunit inactivated influenza vaccine. TCRdb re-analysed the RT-PCR reads in MiXCR, keeping a single row per CDR3 protein. There are about 500,000 distinct CDR3 sequences in the sample; over 10% occur only once, and about an eighth lies in the top ten. This sample comprised PBMCs from blood, obtained about 40 days after vaccination. These receptors all stem from a man aged 45 to 65 who received an inactivated influenza vaccine. Each CDR3 is given without its conserved first and last residue. A D gene is named only where the DNA matches it firmly.

v_call: TRBV15
j_call: TRBJ1-4
d_call: .
cdr3_aa: ATSRVRSREKLF

v_call: TRBV25-1
j_call: TRBJ2-5
d_call: .
cdr3_aa: ASSERTLYQETQY

v_call: TRBV5-1
j_call: TRBJ1-3
d_call: TRBD1
cdr3_aa: ASSRGQADGNTIY

v_call: TRBV5-5
j_call: TRBJ2-5
d_call: TRBD2
cdr3_aa: ASGLAEYQETQY

v_call: TRBV20-1
j_call: TRBJ2-3
d_call: TRBD2
cdr3_aa: SARSGSSGGDTDTQY

v_call: TRBV3-1
j_call: TRBJ2-7
d_call: .
cdr3_aa: ASSQGSRGYEQY

v_call: TRBV11-2
j_call: TRBJ1-2
d_call: .
cdr3_aa: ASRGKLGGYT

v_call: TRBV5-1
j_call: TRBJ1-6
d_call: .
cdr3_aa: ASSPREGSSPLH

v_call: TRBV15
j_call: TRBJ2-5
d_call: TRBD2
cdr3_aa: ATSRVGTSQETQY

v_call: TRBV20-1
j_call: TRBJ2-3
d_call: TRBD2
cdr3_aa: SAKRTSGTRGADTQY

v_call: TRBV29-1
j_call: TRBJ1-2
d_call: .
cdr3_aa: SVAKNRAQGYT

v_call: TRBV15
j_call: TRBJ2-1
d_call: TRBD1
cdr3_aa: ATSRDRGPYEQF

v_call: TRBV5-1
j_call: TRBJ2-5
d_call: TRBD1
cdr3_aa: ASSLGPGQGSRETQY

v_call: TRBV7-2
j_call: TRBJ2-1
d_call: TRBD2
cdr3_aa: ASSLASGGASYNEQF

v_call: TRBV6-1
j_call: TRBJ1-3
d_call: .
cdr3_aa: ASSPGGMSSGNTIY

v_call: TRBV20-1
j_call: TRBJ2-3
d_call: TRBD2
cdr3_aa: SARSVAGWGTDTQY

v_call: TRBV5-1
j_call: TRBJ2-7
d_call: TRBD1
cdr3_aa: ASSSGTGFYEQY

v_call: TRBV10-3
j_call: TRBJ2-5
d_call: .
cdr3_aa: AISEGTLGTQY

v_call: TRBV6-2/TRBV6-3
j_call: TRBJ2-7
d_call: .
cdr3_aa: ASSNDYEQY

v_call: TRBV20-1
j_call: TRBJ2-2
d_call: .
cdr3_aa: SAEWAGELF

v_call: TRBV30
j_call: TRBJ1-5
d_call: .
cdr3_aa: AWSGHGNQPQH

v_call: TRBV11-2
j_call: TRBJ2-3
d_call: .
cdr3_aa: ASSLVAVTSDTQY